This passage covers 27 T cell receptor beta chains from one sample sequenced in a study of blood T cell repertoires in COVID-19. Only in-frame clones appear in the TCRdb table, and some are missing; sequencing was by immunoSEQ multiplex PCR. The data contain tens of thousands of clones, 87% of them singletons. Sample: peripheral blood. Source of these receptors: a man in his sixties with acute or convalescent COVID-19.

V usage is TRBV30 and J usage is TRBJ2-1; 13 positions match TRBD2. The CDR3 has 16 amino acids. V was clipped by 2 bases and J by 3 bases; unmatched bases: 4. CDR1 and CDR2 (germline): GTSNPN, SVGIG (reference sequence). Here the CDR3 DNA reads TGTGCCTGGAGTCCCCGGACTAGCGGGGGCTACAATGAGCAGTTCTTC. The encoded protein is CAWSPRTSGGYNEQFF. The full variable domain, completed using reference TRBV30 and TRBJ2-1, is SQTIHQWPATLVQPVGSPLSLECTVEGTSNPNLYWYRQAAGRGLQLLFYSVGIGQISSEVPQNLSASRPQDRQFILSSKKLLLSDSGFYLCAWSPRTSGGYNEQFFGPGTRLTVL.

The sample holds one count of this clone. This sequence joins TRBV5-1 and TRBJ2-7, with TRBD1 matching over 10 bases. CDR3 size: 14 residues. The V and J ends lost 3 bases and 2 bases, in that order; junction bases with no gene match: 2. Germline V CDR1 and CDR2: SGHRS, YFSETQ. The CDR3 region is CASSWDRGTYEQYF. DNA of the CDR3: TGCGCCAGCAGCTGGGACAGGGGCACCTACGAGCAGTACTTC.

The chain recombines TRBV9 with TRBJ1-4; D remains ambiguous. V lost 4 bases and J lost 8, with 15 bases in between. This CDR3 comprises 14 residues. Germline V gene sequence: CDR1 SGDLS, CDR2 YYNGEE. CDR3 in DNA: TGTGCCAGCAGCCCCGGACCCAGCGGGGAAAAACTGTTTTTT. This gives the protein CASSPGPSGEKLFF.

The chain combines TRBV9 with TRBJ2-5; TRBD2 aligns across 8 bases. The CDR3 totals 15 residues. Trimming cost V 0 bases and J 3 bases; bases outside gene matches: 4. CDR1 is SGDLS and CDR2 is YYNGEE in the germline V gene. CDR3 loop: CASSVDGGAEETQYF. CDR3 DNA sequence: TGTGCCAGCAGCGTAGACGGGGGGGCCGAAGAGACCCAGTACTTC.

This clone showed up just a few times. The chain's CDR3 is CASSPQGSESPLHF. CDR3 DNA sequence: TGTGCCAGCTCACCTCAGGGGAGCGAATCACCCCTCCACTTT. The rearrangement links TRBV18 to TRBJ1-6; TRBD1 might be the D (6 bases). This CDR3 is built from 14 residues. The V and J ends lost 3 bases and 10 bases respectively, with 13 bases between them. The germline CDR1 and CDR2 sequences are KGHSH and LQKENI.

The genes are TRBV12-5 and TRBJ1-3; D is perhaps TRBD1 (5 bases). V lost 2 bases, J lost 0 bases, and 20 bases lay in between. The CDR3 is made up of 19 amino acids. Germline V gene sequence: CDR1 LGHNT, CDR2 FRNRAP. CDR3 DNA sequence: TGTGCTAGTGGTTTGTCCACTAACACAGGCATGCACTCTGGAAACACCATATATTTT. Its translation: CASGLSTNTGMHSGNTIYF.

V gene TRBV6-2 or TRBV6-3 combines with J gene TRBJ2-5, with TRBD2 matching 9 bases. J was trimmed by 2 bases and V by 4 bases; bases with no gene match: 8. The length of the CDR3 is 16 residues. Germline V gives CDR1 MNHEY, CDR2 SVGEGT. CDR3 amino acids: CASSSVAGDSQETQYF. The CDR3, as DNA: TGTGCCAGCAGTTCGGTAGCGGGGGACTCGCAAGAGACCCAGTACTTC.

The gene calls are TRBV30 and TRBJ1-1; D unresolved. Germline CDR1 and CDR2: GTSNPN and SVGIG (reference sequence). This CDR3 is built from 16 residues. Trimming left V 0 bases short and J 0 bases short, with 14 bases between. The CDR3 DNA follows: TGTGCCTGGAGTGTAAGGTTCGTACAGCTGAACACTGAAGCTTTCTTT. Amino acids: CAWSVRFVQLNTEAFF.

This clone appeared a few times. This sequence joins TRBV12-3 or TRBV12-4 and TRBJ1-1; tentative D call: TRBD1 (5 bases). The germline V and J ends were trimmed by 3 bases and 1 base, with 6 bases remaining between them. The CDR3 has 13 residues. This chain's CDR3 is CASSFRANTEAFF. The CDR3 region has the DNA TGTGCCAGCAGTTTCAGGGCGAACACTGAAGCTTTCTTT.

This rearrangement joins TRBV6-5 to TRBJ2-3, with D possibly being TRBD1 (6 bases). Germline V CDR1 and CDR2: MNHEY, SVGAGI. This CDR3 comprises 15 residues. V lost 6 bases, J lost 1 base, and 14 bases lay in between. The CDR3 spells CASRDRQAGTDTQYF. The CDR3 DNA is TGTGCCAGCAGGGACCGACAGGCAGGCACAGATACGCAGTATTTT.

This chain links TRBV10-3 with TRBJ1-4; 7 nucleotides line up with TRBD1. The germline gives CDR1 ENHRY, CDR2 SYGVKD. Trimming cost V 4 bases and J 3 bases; bases outside gene matches: 17. The length of the CDR3 is 19 residues. The CDR3 reads CAISGPPGGITPSNEKLFF. The CDR3 nucleotides read TGTGCCATCAGTGGGCCGCCAGGGGGGATAACGCCGTCTAATGAAAAACTGTTTTTT.

The chain carries TRBV30 and TRBJ1-2, with D perhaps TRBD1 (5 bases). The germline V gene has CDR1 GTSNPN and CDR2 SVGIG (reference sequence). The CDR3 has 12 amino acids. Trimming pared 0 bases from V and 13 bases from J, leaving 15 bases between. The chain's CDR3 is CAWSVQQGRCTF. The DNA for the CDR3 is TGTGCCTGGAGTGTCCAGCAGGGTAGATGCACCTTC. The variable domain in full, completed from reference TRBV30 and TRBJ1-2, reads SQTIHQWPATLVQPVGSPLSLECTVEGTSNPNLYWYRQAAGRGLQLLFYSVGIGQISSEVPQNLSASRPQDRQFILSSKKLLLSDSGFYLCAWSVQQGRCTFGSGTRLTVV.

The V call is TRBV7-2, the J call TRBJ2-7; TRBD1 matches at 8 bases. The germline CDR1 and CDR2 sequences are SGHTA and FQGNSA. Trimming cost V 6 bases and J 5 bases; bases outside gene matches: 6. The CDR3 extends over 13 amino acids. The DNA of the CDR3 is TGTGCCAGCAGGGGACAGGACAGGAACGAGCAGTACTTC. Protein sequence: CASRGQDRNEQYF.

The chain uses TRBV3-1 (or the pseudogene TRBV3-2) and TRBJ1-1; TRBD1 aligns across 7 bases. V trimming: 4 bases; J trimming: 3 bases; junction bases outside the gene matches: 8. This CDR3 has 15 amino acids. Germline CDR1 is LGHDT and CDR2 is YNNKEL (reference sequence). The CDR3: CASSPTGVGYTEAFF. CDR3 DNA sequence: TGTGCCAGCAGCCCTACAGGGGTGGGGTACACTGAAGCTTTCTTT.

A single count supports this clone. The chain employs TRBV11-2 and TRBJ1-4; 7 bases are a match to TRBD1. Losses at the gene ends were 5 bases for V and 6 bases for J; bases not matched to a gene: 9. This CDR3 spans 15 amino acids. The germline V gene has CDR1 SGHAT and CDR2 FQNNGV. The CDR3 protein is CASSRTGQADEKLFF. CDR3 DNA: TGTGCCAGCAGCCGCACCGGACAGGCGGATGAAAAACTGTTTTTT. The whole variable domain, remainder taken from reference TRBV11-2 and TRBJ1-4, is EAGVAQSPRYKIIEKRQSVAFWCNPISGHATLYWYQQILGQGPKLLIQFQNNGVVDDSQLPKDRFSAERLKGVDSTLKIQPAKLEDSAVYLCASSRTGQADEKLFFGSGTQLSVL.

The chain carries TRBV20-1 and TRBJ1-2, with 7 bases lining up with TRBD1. CDR1 is DFQATT, CDR2 SNEGSKA, per germline (reference sequence). With V trimmed by 3 bases and J by 8 bases, 0 bases remained unmatched. The CDR3 extends over 10 amino acids. This CDR3 is CSARGQGYTF. As DNA, the CDR3 is TGCAGTGCTAGGGGACAGGGCTACACCTTC.

The CDR3 DNA reads TGCGCCAGCAGCCAAGATTGGACAGGGAAGAGTTCCAATCAGCCCCAGCATTTT. Translation gives CASSQDWTGKSSNQPQHF. This rearrangement joins TRBV4-1 to TRBJ1-5, with 8 bases fitting TRBD1. Germline lookup yields CDR1 MGHRA and CDR2 YSYEKL. J was trimmed by 3 bases and V by 0 bases; bases with no gene match: 10. This CDR3 contains 18 residues.

This chain uses TRBV25-1 with TRBJ2-5; D may be TRBD2 (7 bases). The CDR3 runs 13 residues. Germline assignment: CDR1 MGHDK and CDR2 SYGVNS. V was pared by 9 bases and J by 4 bases, with 15 bases between. The CDR3 protein is CASSGSGAETQYF. The CDR3 region has the DNA TGTGCCAGTAGCGGGTCAGGGGCAGAGACCCAGTACTTC.

The chain carries TRBV18 and TRBJ2-5; no definite D call. CDR3 length equals 14 residues. CDR1 is KGHSH and CDR2 is LQKENI in the germline V gene. Trimming removed 6 bases from V and 2 bases from J, with 13 bases in between. The CDR3 DNA is TGTGCCAGCTCCCCTGGTTTACAGCAAGAGACCCAGTACTTC. Amino acids: CASSPGLQQETQYF.

V gene TRBV9 combines with J gene TRBJ2-1; tentative D call: TRBD2 (6 bases). Trimming removed 3 bases from V and 6 bases from J, with 13 bases in between. Germline V lookup: CDR1 SGDLS, CDR2 YYNGEE. This CDR3 has 14 residues. The DNA of the CDR3 is TGTGCCAGCAGCGGAGGGGACTTAGGCAATGAGCAGTTCTTC. This codes for CASSGGDLGNEQFF.

The rearrangement joins TRBV6-5 to TRBJ1-2; D call uncertain. V lost 4 bases and J 8 bases, leaving 8 bases between the germline ends. This CDR3 is built from 11 residues. Per germline, CDR1 MNHEY and CDR2 SVGAGI. The chain's CDR3 is CASSSRRGYTF. The CDR3 DNA is TGTGCCAGCAGTTCGCGTCGAGGCTACACCTTC.

The chain uses TRBV2 and TRBJ2-5, with 9 bases lining up with TRBD2. The trim removed 3 bases at V and 3 bases at J, leaving 5 bases unmatched. The CDR3 extends over 15 amino acids. CDR1 is SNHLY, CDR2 FYNNEI, per germline. CDR3 residues: CASSEASGMEETQYF. CDR3 nucleotides: TGTGCCAGCAGTGAGGCTAGCGGGATGGAAGAGACCCAGTACTTC.

This clone has only one observation. The chain uses TRBV7-8 and TRBJ1-1, with 12 bases aligning to TRBD1. Losses at the gene ends were 5 bases for V and 8 bases for J; bases not matched to a gene: 6. The CDR3 spans 14 residues. The germline V gene encodes CDR1 SGHVS and CDR2 FQNEAQ. The CDR3 sequence is CASSQPGQGAEAFF. The CDR3 DNA reads as TGTGCCAGCAGCCAACCGGGACAGGGGGCCGAAGCTTTCTTT.

The chain has TRBV14 and TRBJ1-3, with D unresolved. V was pared by 0 bases and J by 4 bases, with 4 bases between. The CDR3 covers 13 residues. The germline V gene encodes CDR1 SGHDN and CDR2 FVKESK. CDR3 residues: CASSQDIGNTIYF. The DNA of the CDR3 is TGTGCCAGCAGCCAAGATATAGGAAACACCATATATTTT.

The CDR3 coding sequence is TGCGCCAGCAGCCGGGGACAATACGGCTACACCTTC. This gives the protein CASSRGQYGYTF. The chain combines TRBV4-3 with TRBJ1-2, with D possibly matching TRBD1 (6 bases). The V gene lost 4 bases and the J gene lost 8 bases, with 11 bases spanning the gap. Germline values: CDR1 LGHNA, CDR2 YSLEER. This CDR3 comprises 12 residues.

V and J are TRBV18 and TRBJ1-6, with 11 bases matching TRBD1. J gave up 11 bases and V 4 bases, and 4 bases lay outside the gene matches. CDR1 is KGHSH and CDR2 is LQKENI in the germline V gene. CDR3 size: 14 residues. CDR3 region: CASSRTGGDAPLHF. The CDR3 nucleotides read TGTGCCAGCTCACGGACAGGGGGCGATGCACCCCTCCACTTT.

The CDR3 sequence is CASSSTGVGTEAFF. DNA of the CDR3: TGTGCCAGCAGCTCCACAGGGGTGGGCACTGAAGCTTTCTTT. The chain carries TRBV6-6 and TRBJ1-1; TRBD1 matches 7 bases. Per the germline V gene, CDR1 is MNHNY and CDR2 is SVGAGI (reference sequence). After removal of 6 bases from V and 4 bases from J, the junction contained 8 bases not matched to a gene. This CDR3 has 14 amino acids.